This is a list of T cell receptor beta chains from one sample in a study of cytomegalovirus exposure and HLA in healthy donors. The table came from immunoSEQ multiplex PCR; TCRdb's copy has only in-frame clones and leaves some out. The sample holds about 160,000 clones; around 82% are singletons and the top ten take roughly 1%. Material: PBMCs. These receptors came from a man aged 25 to 40 in good health and CMV-seronegative. CDR3s include the opening cysteine and the closing phenylalanine or tryptophan. The D gene is left open where the match is weak. The size of a clone is reported for some rows only, either as once, few or many, or as a class for expanded clones.

V gene	J gene	D gene	clone size	CDR3 protein	CDR3 DNA
TRBV27	TRBJ1-5	-	-	CASSLWGDNQPQHF	TGTGCCAGCAGTTTATGGGGGGACAATCAGCCCCAGCATTTT
TRBV6-5	TRBJ2-7	-	-	CASSYSPTGNTYEQYF	TGTGCCAGCAGTTACTCCCCCACAGGGAATACCTACGAGCAGTACTTC
TRBV7-6	TRBJ2-7	-	-	CASSLAQLGEQYF	TGTGCCAGCAGCTTAGCGCAACTAGGGGAGCAGTACTTC
TRBV27	TRBJ2-3	TRBD2	few	CASSSGTSGRITDTQYF	TGTGCCAGCAGTAGCGGGACTAGCGGGAGGATCACAGATACGCAGTATTTT
TRBV7-2	TRBJ2-7	TRBD2	-	CASSLPTWGGTYEQYF	TGTGCCAGCAGCTTACCCACTTGGGGGGGGACCTACGAGCAGTACTTC
TRBV9	TRBJ1-1	-	once	CASSVAESTEAFF	TGTGCCAGCAGCGTAGCGGAGAGCACTGAAGCTTTCTTT
TRBV4-3	TRBJ1-4	TRBD1	-	CASSQAGSGGEKLFF	TGCGCCAGCAGCCAAGCAGGGTCAGGGGGGGAAAAACTGTTTTTT
TRBV29-1	TRBJ2-3	-	-	CSVETGTSLGDTQYF	TGCAGCGTTGAAACGGGGACATCTTTGGGAGATACGCAGTATTTT
TRBV5-8	TRBJ1-2	-	-	CASSGTQGGYTF	TGTGCCAGCAGCGGAACACAGGGTGGCTACACCTTC
TRBV7-2	TRBJ2-1	-	-	CASSFGRGRNEQFF	TGTGCCAGCAGCTTCGGCAGGGGCCGCAATGAGCAGTTCTTC
TRBV15	TRBJ2-5	-	-	CATSRGDKASGQETQYF	TGTGCCACCAGCAGAGGGGACAAGGCTAGCGGCCAAGAGACCCAGTACTTC
TRBV25-1	TRBJ2-1	TRBD1	-	CASSEVPRGNSYNEQFF	TGTGCCAGCAGTGAAGTGCCCAGGGGGAACTCCTACAATGAGCAGTTCTTC
TRBV28	TRBJ2-7	-	once	CASSLYEQYF	TGTGCCAGCAGTTTATACGAGCAGTACTTC
TRBV18	TRBJ2-1	-	once	CASSPLAPGSYNEQFF	TGTGCCAGCTCACCTCTAGCCCCGGGATCCTACAATGAGCAGTTCTTC
TRBV7-8	TRBJ1-3	-	-	CASSVTASGNTIYF	TGTGCCAGCAGCGTAACAGCCTCTGGAAACACCATATATTTT
TRBV10-3	TRBJ1-4	-	-	CAISATPATNEKLFF	TGTGCCATCAGTGCGACACCTGCAACTAATGAAAAACTGTTTTTT
TRBV30	TRBJ1-4	-	few	CAWEPGRGEKLFF	TGTGCCTGGGAACCGGGAAGGGGGGAAAAACTGTTTTTT
TRBV7-8	TRBJ2-7	-	-	CASSLAPGFNDEQYF	TGTGCCAGCAGCTTAGCCCCCGGTTTTAACGACGAGCAGTACTTC
TRBV7-9	TRBJ2-1	TRBD2	-	CASSPGGLQFF	TGTGCCAGCAGCCCGGGGGGGTTACAGTTCTTC
TRBV2	TRBJ2-7	-	-	CASSGQSYEQYF	TGTGCCAGCAGTGGACAGTCCTACGAGCAGTACTTC
TRBV1	TRBJ2-1	-	-	CTSSQFRGRASYNEQFF	TGCACCAGCAGCCAGTTTAGGGGGCGGGCCTCATACAATGAGCAGTTCTTC
TRBV6-1	TRBJ1-1	-	-	CASSKAQGRNAEAFF	TGTGCCAGCAGTAAAGCCCAGGGGCGGAACGCTGAAGCTTTCTTT
TRBV15	TRBJ1-1	-	once	CATSQGLNTEAFF	TGTGCCACCAGCCAGGGGCTGAACACTGAAGCTTTCTTT
TRBV10-3	TRBJ2-1	TRBD2	-	CAIKRTSGEDNEQFF	TGTGCCATTAAAAGGACTAGCGGGGAGGACAATGAGCAGTTCTTC
TRBV5-5	TRBJ1-5	TRBD1	-	CASSPGTVNQPQHF	TGTGCCAGCAGCCCTGGGACAGTTAATCAGCCCCAGCATTTT
TRBV2	TRBJ2-7	TRBD2	-	CASVAGLENYEQYF	TGTGCCAGCGTCGCAGGACTAGAGAACTACGAGCAGTACTTC
TRBV9	TRBJ2-1	TRBD2	-	CASSSSGTSGRYEQFF	TGTGCCAGCAGCTCCTCCGGGACTAGCGGGAGATATGAGCAGTTCTTC
TRBV7-7	TRBJ2-2	TRBD2	-	CASQIQRGSGELFF	TGTGCTAGCCAAATACAGCGGGGGTCCGGGGAGCTGTTTTTT
TRBV9	TRBJ2-7	TRBD2	-	CASSAASTSGSGEQYF	TGTGCCAGCAGCGCAGCCTCGACTAGCGGGAGTGGGGAGCAGTACTTC
TRBV14	TRBJ2-7	-	-	CASSPTGNLYEQYF	TGTGCCAGCAGCCCAACCGGGAACCTCTACGAGCAGTACTTC
TRBV11-2	TRBJ1-4	TRBD1	-	CASSPGQGEKLFF	TGTGCCAGCAGCCCGGGACAGGGAGAAAAACTGTTTTTT
TRBV9	TRBJ2-7	-	once	CASSPRGRGGYEQYF	TGTGCCAGCAGCCCACGAGGGAGGGGGGGTTACGAGCAGTACTTC
TRBV19	TRBJ1-3	-	-	CASSVDFGNTIYF	TGTGCCAGTAGTGTTGACTTTGGAAACACCATATATTTT
TRBV5-1	TRBJ2-3	TRBD1	-	CASSGQGAPQAGSTDTQYF	TGCGCCAGCAGCGGACAGGGGGCCCCCCAAGCGGGATCCACAGATACGCAGTATTTT
TRBV18	TRBJ2-7	TRBD1	-	CASSPIQGAVNEQYF	TGTGCCAGCTCACCAATCCAGGGGGCGGTCAACGAGCAGTACTTC
TRBV5-1	TRBJ2-7	TRBD2	-	CASSLFTSGWNEQYF	TGCGCCAGCAGCTTGTTCACTAGCGGGTGGAACGAGCAGTACTTC
TRBV13	TRBJ2-5	TRBD1	-	CASSLRQGQETQYF	TGTGCCAGCAGCTTACGACAGGGGCAAGAGACCCAGTACTTC
TRBV5-6	TRBJ1-4	TRBD1	once	CASSTRQGVAEKLFF	TGTGCCAGCAGCACCCGACAGGGGGTGGCTGAAAAACTGTTTTTT
TRBV6-5	TRBJ1-6	-	-	CASSYLKGGYNSPLHF	TGTGCCAGCAGTTACTTGAAAGGAGGGTATAATTCACCCCTCCACTTT
TRBV7-2	TRBJ1-5	-	-	CASSARGRVLSGPQHF	TGTGCCAGCAGCGCCAGAGGCAGGGTTCTCTCAGGGCCCCAGCATTTT
TRBV7-9	TRBJ2-4	-	-	CASSLAEEYF	TGTGCCAGCAGCTTAGCGGAGGAGTACTTC
TRBV4-1	TRBJ2-1	TRBD1	once	CASSQGLTRQGIYNEQFF	TGCGCCAGCAGCCAAGGGCTAACGCGACAGGGTATCTACAATGAGCAGTTCTTC
TRBV10-2	TRBJ2-3	TRBD2	-	CASRGYAASGEADTQYF	TGCGCCAGCAGAGGCTATGCGGCTAGCGGGGAAGCAGATACGCAGTATTTT
TRBV2	TRBJ2-2	TRBD1	-	CARRALISGTGGTGELFF	TGTGCCAGAAGAGCTCTAATCTCCGGGACAGGGGGCACCGGGGAGCTGTTTTTT
TRBV29-1	TRBJ2-7	TRBD1	-	CSVRGSGTVSYEQYF	TGCAGCGTCCGTGGGTCCGGGACAGTCTCCTACGAGCAGTACTTC